A single sample gave rise to the 32 T cell receptor beta chains below, sequenced in a study of CD8 T cells in Susac syndrome. RNA was extracted with the RNeasy kit, and a quantity of roughly 0.5 to 1 ug was reverse transcribed using random hexamers. TCRdb analysed the immunoSEQ multiplex PCR reads with MiXCR anew, one entry per CDR3 protein. This repertoire shows almost 450,000 distinct CDR3 sequences, approximately 89% found once; its top ten account for around 0.12%. The sequenced sample was CD8+ T cells from PBMCs. Receptor source: a human donor with multiple sclerosis.

This chain uses TRBV27 with TRBJ2-7; D is undetermined. The germline gives CDR1 MNHEY, CDR2 SMNVEV (reference sequence). This CDR3 is built from 14 residues. V lost 4 bases and J lost 0, with 10 bases in between. CDR3 protein: CASSYRSSSYEQYF. The CDR3 region has the DNA TGTGCCAGCAGTTATCGCAGTAGCTCCTACGAGCAGTACTTC.

The rearrangement links TRBV27 to TRBJ2-7; 9 nucleotides align to TRBD1. The CDR3 covers 16 residues. J gave up 1 base and V 3 bases, and 7 bases lay outside the gene matches. Germline V gives CDR1 MNHEY, CDR2 SMNVEV (reference sequence). CDR3 sequence (DNA): TGTGCCAGCAGTTTCGCCGGGACAGGGTTTTCCTACGAGCAGTACTTC. The encoded protein is CASSFAGTGFSYEQYF.

The chain couples TRBV7-9 to TRBJ2-1, with a weak D call TRBD2 (6 bases). V was trimmed by 5 bases and J by 6 bases, leaving 11 bases between them. The CDR3 covers 13 residues. Germline CDR1 reads SEHNR; CDR2 reads FQNEAQ (reference sequence). CDR3 bases: TGTGCCAGCAGCCGCGGGGCGGTCAATGAGCAGTTCTTC. It codes for CASSRGAVNEQFF.

V and J are TRBV5-4 and TRBJ2-1; 11 nucleotides match TRBD1. There are 15 residues in the CDR3. Germline CDR1 SGHNT, CDR2 YYREEE (reference sequence). Unmatched junction bases numbered 6, after V lost 4 bases and J lost 6 bases. The CDR3 here is CASSPPGQGGNEQFF. The CDR3 DNA follows: TGTGCCAGCAGCCCCCCGGGACAGGGGGGCAATGAGCAGTTCTTC. The variable domain in full, with the rest retrieved from reference TRBV5-4 and TRBJ2-1, is ETGVTQSPTHLIKTRGQQVTLRCSSQSGHNTVSWYQQALGQGPQFIFQYYREEENGRGNFPPRFSGLQFPNYSSELNVNALELDDSALYLCASSPPGQGGNEQFFGPGTRLTVL.

The chain employs TRBV27 and TRBJ2-7; the D gene is possibly TRBD1 (7 bases). CDR3 length: 12 amino acids. Germline CDR1 and CDR2: MNHEY and SMNVEV (reference sequence). The V end lost 7 bases, the J end lost 5 bases, and 12 bases lay between the germline ends. CDR3 bases: TGTGCCAGCATAGGAGGGGGCCACGAGCAGTACTTC. Translation gives CASIGGGHEQYF.

This chain links TRBV27 with TRBJ2-7; D is undetermined. In germline, CDR1 is MNHEY, CDR2 SMNVEV (reference sequence). The CDR3 is 15 amino acids. The V and J ends lost 4 bases and 3 bases respectively, with 16 bases between them. This CDR3 is CASSSNTELNYEQYF. Here the CDR3 DNA reads TGTGCCAGCAGTTCGAACACGGAACTTAACTACGAGCAGTACTTC.

The chain joins TRBV5-6 to TRBJ2-1; 7 nucleotides agree with TRBD2. Germline loops: CDR1 SGHDT, CDR2 YYEEEE. Losses at the gene ends were 3 bases for V and 1 base for J; bases not matched to a gene: 10. The CDR3 is made up of 17 amino acids. Written as DNA, the CDR3 is TGTGCCAGCAGCTCTGGGCCCGAGCGGGAATCCTACAATGAGCAGTTCTTC. It codes for CASSSGPERESYNEQFF. Using reference TRBV5-6 and TRBJ2-1 for the parts outside the CDR3, the full variable domain is DAGVTQSPTHLIKTRGQQVTLRCSPKSGHDTVSWYQQALGQGPQFIFQYYEEEERQRGNFPDRFSGHQFPNYSSELNVNALLLGDSALYLCASSSGPERESYNEQFFGPGTRLTVL.

The chain is built from TRBV7-9 and TRBJ2-1; D perhaps matches TRBD2 (6 bases). The CDR3 is made up of 14 amino acids. Trimming shortened V by 5 bases and J by 9 bases, and 17 bases separated the two germline ends. Per the germline V gene, CDR1 is SEHNR and CDR2 is FQNEAQ (reference sequence). The CDR3 DNA follows: TGTGCCAGCAGCACTCCAACGGCAGCGGGTGAGCAGTTCTTC. This sequence encodes CASSTPTAAGEQFF.

A single count supports this clonotype. The chain couples TRBV2 to TRBJ2-3; TRBD2 agrees at 7 bases. The CDR3 runs 15 residues. The V segment lost 6 bases and the J segment 3 bases; nucleotides outside the gene matches: 9. Germline V lookup: CDR1 SNHLY, CDR2 FYNNEI. The CDR3 here is CASSVGWRETDTQYF. The CDR3 bases are TGTGCCAGCAGCGTGGGGTGGCGGGAGACAGATACGCAGTATTTT.

The rearrangement links TRBV24-1 to TRBJ2-2; either TRBD1 or TRBD2 may fit D (5 bases each). CDR3 size: 15 residues. The V end lost 7 bases, the J end lost 3 bases, and 14 bases lay between the germline ends. The V gene's germline CDR1 is KGHDR and CDR2 SFDVKD. The DNA for the CDR3 is TGTGCCACCAGCGACCCGGGACGGGACACCGGGGAGCTGTTTTTT. It translates to CATSDPGRDTGELFF.

CDR3 DNA sequence: TGTGCCAGCAGTTACTCCTCAGGGCCCTCTGGAAACACCATATATTTT. Translation gives CASSYSSGPSGNTIYF. The chain carries TRBV6-5 and TRBJ1-3; possibly TRBD1 for D (5 bases). Germline loops: CDR1 MNHEY, CDR2 SVGAGI. The CDR3 is 16 amino acids. V was clipped by 0 bases and J by 0 bases, with 9 bases between them.

As to this clonotype: Sequence at one end of the junction differs from germline and may be a read error. The J gene is TRBJ1-2, the V gene TRBV15; no firm D call. This CDR3 comprises 16 residues. Germline assignment: CDR1 LNHNV and CDR2 YYDKDF (reference sequence). The CDR3 protein is CTTSREEQVWDYGYTF. CDR3 bases: TGTACCACCAGCAGAGAGGAGCAGGTCTGGGACTATGGCTACACCTTC.

The V gene is TRBV27, the J gene TRBJ2-7; TRBD2 is a possible D gene (5 bases). Germline-derived CDR1 and CDR2 are MNHEY and SMNVEV (reference sequence). The CDR3 totals 16 residues. Trimming pared 2 bases from V and 4 bases from J, leaving 18 bases between. The CDR3 loop reads CASSLLGEGIGYEQYF. The CDR3 DNA follows: TGTGCCAGCAGTTTACTGGGTGAGGGAATCGGTTACGAGCAGTACTTC.

V and J are TRBV7-9 and TRBJ2-7, with 13 positions matching TRBD2. Germline CDR1 and CDR2: SEHNR and FQNEAQ (reference sequence). CDR3 length: 16 amino acids. With 5 bases clipped from V and 7 bases from J, the junction kept 11 bases outside the gene matches. CDR3 in amino acids: CASSTGLAGQLGEQYF. The CDR3 DNA sequence: TGTGCCAGCAGCACGGGACTAGCGGGACAATTGGGGGAGCAGTACTTC.

V is TRBV7-6 and J is TRBJ1-2, with D possibly matching TRBD1 (5 bases). The V gene lost 4 bases and the J gene lost 4 bases, with 13 bases spanning the gap. CDR3 length: 14 amino acids. Looked up from germline, CDR1 is SGHVS and CDR2 is FNYEAQ. Here the CDR3 reads CASSSPGLIYGYTF. In DNA, the CDR3 is TGTGCCAGCAGCTCCCCAGGGCTGATCTATGGCTACACCTTC.

V usage is TRBV3-1 and J usage is TRBJ2-3; TRBD1 agrees at 12 bases. This CDR3 is built from 18 residues. Unmatched junction bases numbered 10, after V lost 1 base and J lost 5 bases. Germline-derived CDR1 and CDR2 are LGHDT and YNNKEL (reference sequence). CDR3 region: CASSQGAGTGGDRDTQYF. CDR3 DNA: TGTGCCAGCAGCCAAGGCGCCGGGACAGGGGGCGATCGAGATACGCAGTATTTT.

V is TRBV5-6 and J is TRBJ2-2, with D perhaps assigned TRBD1 or TRBD2 (5 bases each). From germline, CDR1 is SGHDT and CDR2 YYEEEE. Trimming pared 2 bases from V and 3 bases from J, leaving 11 bases between. CDR3 size: 15 residues. The CDR3: CASSFRQGDTGELFF. The CDR3 nucleotides are TGTGCCAGCAGCTTTCGTCAGGGAGACACCGGGGAGCTGTTTTTT.

The chain links TRBV4-1 to TRBJ2-7; 7 positions agree with TRBD2. Germline CDR1 reads MGHRA; CDR2 reads YSYEKL. The CDR3 has 14 amino acids. V dropped 0 bases and J dropped 5; count of bases not matched to a gene: 4. This chain's CDR3 is CASSQEREYHEQYF. The DNA for the CDR3 is TGCGCCAGCAGCCAAGAGCGGGAGTACCACGAGCAGTACTTC.

As for this clonotype: An end of the junction differs from the germline gene, which may be a read error. The chain is built from TRBV15 and TRBJ2-7, with 10 nucleotides matching TRBD1. The CDR3 has 18 amino acids. Looked up from germline, CDR1 is LNHNV and CDR2 is YYDKDF (reference sequence). The CDR3 DNA reads as TGTGCCACCAGCAGAGAGGGGGAGGGACAGGGGATTTCCTACGGGCAGTACTTC. Translated, it gives CATSREGEGQGISYGQYF.

The V and J genes are TRBV10-3 and TRBJ1-1; maybe TRBD1 (5 bases). The CDR3 has 15 amino acids. Germline V CDR1 and CDR2: ENHRY, SYGVKD. Trimming cost V 3 bases and J 1 base, with 12 bases left between them. CDR3 in DNA: TGTGCCATCAGTGACAGGGAGGACCCGAACACTGAAGCTTTCTTT. It encodes CAISDREDPNTEAFF.

This clonotype occurred once. The chain recombines TRBV5-1 with TRBJ2-7; 7 bases align to TRBD1. The CDR3 is made up of 14 amino acids. CDR1 and CDR2 from the germline V gene are SGHRS and YFSETQ. V was clipped by 3 bases and J by 3 bases; unmatched bases: 6. CDR3 region: CASSSGQAHYEQYF. The CDR3 DNA reads TGCGCCAGCAGCTCCGGACAGGCCCACTACGAGCAGTACTTC. The whole variable domain, filled in from reference TRBV5-1 and TRBJ2-7, reads KAGVTQTPRYLIKTRGQQVTLSCSPISGHRSVSWYQQTPGQGLQFLFEYFSETQRNKGNFPGRFSGRQFSNSRSEMNVSTLELGDSALYLCASSSGQAHYEQYFGPGTRLTVT.

The chain couples TRBV4-1 to TRBJ2-3, with D possibly being TRBD2 (6 bases). The V gene's germline CDR1 is MGHRA and CDR2 YSYEKL. The CDR3 covers 16 residues. The V end was cut by 2 bases, the J end by 2 bases, with 14 bases between. DNA of the CDR3: TGCGCCAGCAGCCAACAGCCGGGACTGATCACAGATACGCAGTATTTT. Amino acid sequence: CASSQQPGLITDTQYF.

The V call is TRBV11-1, the J call TRBJ1-3, with 9 nucleotides matching TRBD1. CDR3 length: 20 amino acids. Germline CDR1 and CDR2: SGHAT and FQDESV (reference sequence). With 5 bases clipped from V and 4 bases from J, the junction kept 21 bases outside the gene matches. CDR3 nucleotide sequence: TGTGCCAGCAGCAACATTCCGGGACAGGGAGACTCTATTTCGGGAAACACCATATATTTT. This sequence encodes CASSNIPGQGDSISGNTIYF.

This chain's CDR3 is CASSKYPLAGGPHNEQFF. CDR3 in DNA: TGTGCCAGCAGCAAGTATCCCCTAGCGGGAGGGCCCCACAATGAGCAGTTCTTC. The gene calls are TRBV21-1 and TRBJ2-1; TRBD2, the D gene given by the table, was not confirmed from the DNA. TRBV21-1 is designated a pseudogene. The CDR3 is 18 residues long.

V usage is TRBV27 and J usage is TRBJ1-1; D gene ambiguous. CDR1 and CDR2 (germline): MNHEY, SMNVEV (reference sequence). There are 14 residues in the CDR3. Deletions cut 4 bases from V and 4 bases from J, with 13 bases between. CDR3 nucleotides: TGTGCCAGCAGTTCAGCCCGAGAGGGCACTGAAGCTTTCTTT. Translating gives CASSSAREGTEAFF.

V gene TRBV29-1 combines with J gene TRBJ2-7; either TRBD1 or TRBD2 may fit D (6 bases each). This CDR3 comprises 11 residues. Germline lookup yields CDR1 SQVTM and CDR2 ANQGSEA. Deletions cut 7 bases from V and 3 bases from J, with 10 bases between. The CDR3 here is CSAGGNYEQYF. The DNA of the CDR3 is TGCAGCGCCGGGGGCAACTACGAGCAGTACTTC.

This chain joins TRBV7-9 and TRBJ2-1, with D maybe TRBD2 (6 bases). The V gene's germline CDR1 is SEHNR and CDR2 FQNEAQ (reference sequence). The CDR3 runs 15 residues. V was clipped by 5 bases and J by 9 bases, with 20 bases between them. The CDR3 coding sequence is TGTGCCAGCAGCGCGAGGGACTTTTTTTCTAGTGAGCAGTTCTTC. Its translation: CASSARDFFSSEQFF.

V gene TRBV6-6 combines with J gene TRBJ2-2; the D gene could be TRBD1 or TRBD2 (5 bases each). Trimming removed 0 bases at V and 3 bases at J, with 11 bases between. Germline-derived CDR1 and CDR2 are MNHNY and SVGAGI (reference sequence). This CDR3 has 16 residues. For the CDR3, the DNA is TGTGCCAGCAGTTACTCTGGGGGAGAGTACACCGGGGAGCTGTTTTTT. Translation gives CASSYSGGEYTGELFF.

The J gene is TRBJ1-5, the V gene TRBV5-5; a weak D match, TRBD1 (5 bases). CDR1 SGHKS and CDR2 YYEKEE come from the germline V gene (reference sequence). V lost 4 bases and J 2 bases, leaving 13 bases between the germline ends. CDR3 length: 15 amino acids. CDR3 sequence: CASSREGLGNQPQHF. CDR3 DNA sequence: TGTGCCAGCAGCCGGGAGGGGCTTGGCAATCAGCCCCAGCATTTT. The whole variable domain, remainder taken from reference TRBV5-5 and TRBJ1-5, is DAGVTQSPTHLIKTRGQQVTLRCSPISGHKSVSWYQQVLGQGPQFIFQYYEKEERGRGNFPDRFSARQFPNYSSELNVNALLLGDSALYLCASSREGLGNQPQHFGDGTRLSIL.

The chain couples TRBV7-9 to TRBJ1-4, with D unclear. Trimming removed 6 bases at V and 3 bases at J, with 11 bases between. Germline V gives CDR1 SEHNR, CDR2 FQNEAQ (reference sequence). There are 14 residues in the CDR3. DNA for the CDR3: TGTGCCAGCAGTAACGGGATATCTAATGAAAAACTGTTTTTT. This gives the protein CASSNGISNEKLFF.

This clonotype was recorded a few times. V and J are TRBV11-2 and TRBJ2-7; D gene ambiguous. The germline CDR1 and CDR2 sequences are SGHAT and FQNNGV. The CDR3 sequence is 11 residues long. V was pared by 5 bases and J by 3 bases, with 5 bases between. The CDR3 reads CASSTNYEQYF. Written as DNA, the CDR3 is TGTGCCAGCAGCACCAACTACGAGCAGTACTTC.

This sequence joins TRBV19 and TRBJ1-4; D not certain. Trimming stripped 3 bases from V and 0 bases from J, with 8 bases between. Germline CDR1 and CDR2: LNHDA and SQIVND (reference sequence). CDR3 size: 15 residues. The CDR3 spells CASSIDAATNEKLFF. The CDR3 bases are TGTGCCAGTAGTATTGACGCCGCAACTAATGAAAAACTGTTTTTT.